This T cell receptor beta chain was observed in a study of monozygotic twins with inflammatory bowel disease. Study observations and caveats: The authors note that differing immunosuppressive treatments may have added variability to patient repertoires.

Every TCR library drew on around 3,400 ng of total RNA. Generation of cDNA took place in eight separate reactions per sample. TCRdb re-analyzed the 5' RACE reads; it lists each CDR3 protein once, without DNA. Found here are 400,000 to 500,000 distinct CDR3 sequences; the top ten clones hold approximately 2.3%. CDR3 length equals 13 residues. Germline V gene sequence: CDR1 SQVTM, CDR2 ANQGSEA. Whole-blood RNA isolation (total RNA) proceeded without T cell sorting. Comments on this clonotype: Its specificity is unknown.

The sequence was obtained from a human donor with ulcerative colitis or Crohn's disease, or a healthy co-twin of an affected twin (not recorded which). J is TRBJ2-5 and V is TRBV29-1; TCRdb's D call of TRBD2 is untestable without DNA. Specimen: blood. The chain's CDR3 is CSVESGRLETQYF.